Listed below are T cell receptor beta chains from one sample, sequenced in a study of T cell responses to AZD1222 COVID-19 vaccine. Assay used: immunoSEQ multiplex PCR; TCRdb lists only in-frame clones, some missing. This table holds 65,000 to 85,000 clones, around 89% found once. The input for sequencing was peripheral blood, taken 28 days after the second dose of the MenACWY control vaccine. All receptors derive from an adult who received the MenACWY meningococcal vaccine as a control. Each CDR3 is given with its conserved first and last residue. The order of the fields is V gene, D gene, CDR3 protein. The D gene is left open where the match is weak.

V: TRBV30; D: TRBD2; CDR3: CAWRILAGAHNEQFF
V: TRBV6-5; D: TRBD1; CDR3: CASNPGTGRGYTF
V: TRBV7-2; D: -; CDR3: CASRLDATSPHGYTF
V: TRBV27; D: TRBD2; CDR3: CASSGVIAGDHTDTQYF
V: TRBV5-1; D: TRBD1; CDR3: CASSSGTGTAVQYF
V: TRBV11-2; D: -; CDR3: CASKTGEDTQYF
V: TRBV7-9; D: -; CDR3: CASGTDTSNDEQFF
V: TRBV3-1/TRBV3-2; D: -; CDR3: CASSQTDRYGYTF
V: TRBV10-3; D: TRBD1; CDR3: CAISEGGRQPQHF
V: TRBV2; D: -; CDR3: CAIRQPRANQPQHF
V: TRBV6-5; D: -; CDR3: CASSQGQRVYEQYF
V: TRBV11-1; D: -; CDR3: CASSYAVGDGNTEAFF
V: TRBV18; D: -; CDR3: CASSPISGRGMNTEAFF
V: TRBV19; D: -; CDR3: CASKNPQFPGELFF
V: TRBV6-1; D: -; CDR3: CASSEGRSNQPQHF
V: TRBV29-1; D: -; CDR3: CSVDRDVDTQYF
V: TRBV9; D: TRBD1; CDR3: CASSGGQGGTNNSPLHF
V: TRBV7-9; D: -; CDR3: CASSYTTGILYGYTF
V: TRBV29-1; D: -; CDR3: CSVVSAMNTEAFF
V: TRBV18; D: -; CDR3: CASSPQGGARNEQFF
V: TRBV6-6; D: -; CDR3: CASSYSSATNEKLFF
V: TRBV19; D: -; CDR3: CASSPYKEINYGYTF